The T cell receptor (beta chain) described here comes from a study of blood T cell repertoires in COVID-19. As for the study in general: Samples taken during acute and convalescent COVID-19 were collected in the United States, Italy and Spain. Nucleic acid was either cDNA or gDNA, and it came from T cells, B-cell-depleted T cells, or PBMCs.

Sequenced by immunoSEQ multiplex PCR; TCRdb stores in-frame clones only, minus some. The table includes tens of thousands of clones, 88% detected once. The CDR3 consists of 14 residues. Trimming took 4 bases from V and 5 from J, leaving 14 bases between them. Germline V gene sequence: CDR1 SGHTA, CDR2 FQGNSA. The sequence derives from a human donor in a cohort sampled during active COVID-19. The chain has TRBV7-2 and TRBJ2-5; D perhaps matches TRBD2 (5 bases). Sequenced sample: peripheral blood. The CDR3 DNA is TGTGCCAGCAGCTCCTACGGGGTCTGGGAGACCCAGTACTTC. Translation: CASSSYGVWETQYF.